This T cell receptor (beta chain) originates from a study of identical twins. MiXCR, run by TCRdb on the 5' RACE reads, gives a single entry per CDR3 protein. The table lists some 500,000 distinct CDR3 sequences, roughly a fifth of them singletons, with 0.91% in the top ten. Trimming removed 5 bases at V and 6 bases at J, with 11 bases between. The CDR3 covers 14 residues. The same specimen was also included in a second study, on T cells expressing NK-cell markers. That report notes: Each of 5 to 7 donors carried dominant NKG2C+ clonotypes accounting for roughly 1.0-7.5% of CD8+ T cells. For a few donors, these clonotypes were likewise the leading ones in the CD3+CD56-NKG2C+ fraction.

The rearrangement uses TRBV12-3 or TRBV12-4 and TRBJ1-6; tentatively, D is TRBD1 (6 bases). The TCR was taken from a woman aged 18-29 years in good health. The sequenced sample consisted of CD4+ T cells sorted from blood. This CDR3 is CASSPRGGNSPLHF. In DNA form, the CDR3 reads TGTGCCAGCAGTCCGAGGGGGGGTAATTCACCCCTCCACTTT.